The following is a TCR beta chain sequence with its context. The CDR3 runs 16 residues. Trimming cost V 1 base and J 3 bases, with 13 bases left between them. The germline V gene has CDR1 LNHDA and CDR2 SQIVND (reference sequence). How the authors handled the data: Estimation of nucleated cell counts relied on the amplification of reference gene primers. Only in-frame clones appear in the TCRdb table, and some are missing; sequencing was by immunoSEQ multiplex PCR. The V and J calls and the clone size are those of that table, but D and trimming were determined from the DNA. The sample shows roughly 200,000 clones, more than 75% of them seen only once. This entry belongs to a study of blood T cell repertoires in COVID-19. Whole-study context: Sites in the United States, Italy and Spain provided acute and convalescent COVID-19 samples. T cells, B-cell-depleted T cells, or PBMCs provided the cDNA or gDNA that served as material.

Sequenced sample: peripheral blood. The chain joins TRBV19 to TRBJ2-1, with D unresolved. This receptor was taken from a man aged 40-50 years with active or convalescent COVID-19. This CDR3 reads CASSIGGGVGYNEQFF. CDR3 sequence (DNA): TGTGCCAGTAGTATAGGCGGCGGAGTCGGCTACAATGAGCAGTTCTTC. The full variable domain, completed using reference TRBV19 and TRBJ2-1, is DGGITQSPKYLFRKEGQNVTLSCEQNLNHDAMYWYRQDPGQGLRLIYYSQIVNDFQKGDIAEGYSVSREKKESFPLTVTSAQKNPTAFYLCASSIGGGVGYNEQFFGPGTRLTVL.